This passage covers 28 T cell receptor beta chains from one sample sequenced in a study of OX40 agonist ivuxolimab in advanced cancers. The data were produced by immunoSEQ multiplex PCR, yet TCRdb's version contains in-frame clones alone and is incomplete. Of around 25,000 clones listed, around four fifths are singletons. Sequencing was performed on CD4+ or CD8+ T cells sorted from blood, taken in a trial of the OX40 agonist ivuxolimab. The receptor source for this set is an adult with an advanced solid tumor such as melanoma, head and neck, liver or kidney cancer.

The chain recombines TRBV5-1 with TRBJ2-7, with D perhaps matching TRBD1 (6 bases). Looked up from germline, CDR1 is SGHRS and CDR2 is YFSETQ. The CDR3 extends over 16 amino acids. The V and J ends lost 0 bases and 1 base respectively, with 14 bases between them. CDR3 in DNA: TGCGCCAGCAGCTTGGGCCAGGGGAAAGGGTCCTACGAGCAGTACTTC. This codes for CASSLGQGKGSYEQYF.

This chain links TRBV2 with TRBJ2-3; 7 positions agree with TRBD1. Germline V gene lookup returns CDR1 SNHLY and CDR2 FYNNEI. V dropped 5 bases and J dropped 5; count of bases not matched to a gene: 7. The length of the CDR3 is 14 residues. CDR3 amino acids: CASSRGQRIDTQYF. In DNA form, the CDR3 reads TGTGCCAGCAGTAGGGGACAGCGGATAGATACGCAGTATTTT. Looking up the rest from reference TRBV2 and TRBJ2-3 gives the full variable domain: EPEVTQTPSHQVTQMGQEVILRCVPISNHLYFYWYRQILGQKVEFLVSFYNNEISEKSEIFDDQFSVERPDGSNFTLKIRSTKLEDSAMYFCASSRGQRIDTQYFGPGTRLTVL.

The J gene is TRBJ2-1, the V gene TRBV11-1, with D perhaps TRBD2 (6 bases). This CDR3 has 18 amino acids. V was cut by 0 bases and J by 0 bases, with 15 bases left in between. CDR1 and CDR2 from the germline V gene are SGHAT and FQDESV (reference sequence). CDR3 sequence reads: CASSLARTRGFSYNEQFF. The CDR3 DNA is TGTGCCAGCAGCTTAGCCCGGACGCGGGGATTCTCCTACAATGAGCAGTTCTTC.

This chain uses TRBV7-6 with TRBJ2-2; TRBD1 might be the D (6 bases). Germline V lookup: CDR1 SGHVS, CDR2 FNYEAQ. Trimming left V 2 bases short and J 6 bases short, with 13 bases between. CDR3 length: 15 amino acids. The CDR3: CASSLLQGSAGELFF. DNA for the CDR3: TGTGCCAGCAGCTTATTACAGGGAAGCGCCGGGGAGCTGTTTTTT.

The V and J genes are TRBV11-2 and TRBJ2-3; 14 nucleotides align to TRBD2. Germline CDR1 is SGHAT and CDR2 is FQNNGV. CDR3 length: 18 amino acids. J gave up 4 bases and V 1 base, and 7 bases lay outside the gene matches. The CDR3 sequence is CASSLVPTSGRAADTQYF. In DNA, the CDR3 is TGTGCCAGCAGCTTAGTTCCGACTAGCGGGAGGGCCGCAGATACGCAGTATTTT.

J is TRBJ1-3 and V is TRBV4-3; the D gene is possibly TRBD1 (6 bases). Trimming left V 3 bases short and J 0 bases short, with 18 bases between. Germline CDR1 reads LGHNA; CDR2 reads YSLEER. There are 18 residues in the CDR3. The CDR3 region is CASSQSFQGGGSGNTIYF. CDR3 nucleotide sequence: TGCGCCAGCAGCCAGAGCTTTCAGGGAGGGGGCTCTGGAAACACCATATATTTT.

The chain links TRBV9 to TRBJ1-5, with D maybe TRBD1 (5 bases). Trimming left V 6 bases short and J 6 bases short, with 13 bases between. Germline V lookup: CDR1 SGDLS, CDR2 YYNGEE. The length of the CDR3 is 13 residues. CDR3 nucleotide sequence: TGTGCCAGCAACAGGCCCCCTGGTCAGCCCCAGCATTTT. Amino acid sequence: CASNRPPGQPQHF. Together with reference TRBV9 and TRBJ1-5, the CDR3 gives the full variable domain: DSGVTQTPKHLITATGQRVTLRCSPRSGDLSVYWYQQSLDQGLQFLIQYYNGEERAKGNILERFSAQQFPDLHSELNLSSLELGDSALYFCASNRPPGQPQHFGDGTRLSIL.

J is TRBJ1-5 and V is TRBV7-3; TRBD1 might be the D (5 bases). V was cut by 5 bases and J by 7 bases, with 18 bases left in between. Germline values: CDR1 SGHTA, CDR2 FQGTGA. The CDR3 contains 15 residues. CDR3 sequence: CASSPHGGPGQPQHF. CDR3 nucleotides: TGTGCCAGCAGCCCACATGGGGGTCCTGGGCAGCCCCAGCATTTT. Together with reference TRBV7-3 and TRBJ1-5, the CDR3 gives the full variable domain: GAGVSQTPSNKVTEKGKYVELRCDPISGHTALYWYRQSLGQGPEFLIYFQGTGAADDSGLPNDRFFAVRPEGSVSTLKIQRTERGDSAVYLCASSPHGGPGQPQHFGDGTRLSIL.

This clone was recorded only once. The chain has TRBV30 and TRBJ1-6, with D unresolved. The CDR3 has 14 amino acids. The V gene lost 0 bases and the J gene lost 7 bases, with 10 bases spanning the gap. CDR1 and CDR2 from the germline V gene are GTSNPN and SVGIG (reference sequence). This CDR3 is CAWSVGQKNSPLHF. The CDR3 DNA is TGTGCCTGGAGTGTAGGGCAGAAGAATTCACCCCTCCACTTT.

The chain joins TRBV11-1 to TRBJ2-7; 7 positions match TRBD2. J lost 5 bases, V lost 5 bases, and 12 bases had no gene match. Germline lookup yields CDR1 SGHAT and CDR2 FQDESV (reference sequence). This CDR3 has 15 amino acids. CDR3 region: CASSPRESPAHEQYF. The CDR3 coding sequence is TGTGCCAGCAGCCCGCGGGAGAGCCCCGCCCACGAGCAGTACTTC.

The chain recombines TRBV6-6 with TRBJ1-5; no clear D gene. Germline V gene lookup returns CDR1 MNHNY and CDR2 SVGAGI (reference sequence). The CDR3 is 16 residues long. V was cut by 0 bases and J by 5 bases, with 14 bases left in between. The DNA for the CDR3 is TGTGCCAGCAGTTACTCCCGGGGAGGGTTGGATCAGCCCCAGCATTTT. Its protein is CASSYSRGGLDQPQHF.

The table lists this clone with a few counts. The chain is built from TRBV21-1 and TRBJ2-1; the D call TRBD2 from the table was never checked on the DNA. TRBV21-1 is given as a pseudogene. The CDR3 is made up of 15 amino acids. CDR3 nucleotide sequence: TGTGCCAGCAGCTCTCGCGGGAGTCAGTACAATGAGCAGTTCTTC. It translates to CASSSRGSQYNEQFF.

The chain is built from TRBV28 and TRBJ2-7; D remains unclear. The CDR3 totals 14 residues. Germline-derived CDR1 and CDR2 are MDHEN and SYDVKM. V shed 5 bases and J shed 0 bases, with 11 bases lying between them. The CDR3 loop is CASSLTGPSYEQYF. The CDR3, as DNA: TGTGCCAGCAGTCTTACCGGGCCCTCCTACGAGCAGTACTTC.

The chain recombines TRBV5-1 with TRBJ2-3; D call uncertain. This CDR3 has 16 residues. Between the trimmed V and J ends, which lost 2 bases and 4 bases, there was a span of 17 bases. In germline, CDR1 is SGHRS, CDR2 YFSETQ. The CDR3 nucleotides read TGCGCCAGCAGCTTAAACCGGGCCCTTCGGCCAGATACGCAGTATTTT. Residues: CASSLNRALRPDTQYF.

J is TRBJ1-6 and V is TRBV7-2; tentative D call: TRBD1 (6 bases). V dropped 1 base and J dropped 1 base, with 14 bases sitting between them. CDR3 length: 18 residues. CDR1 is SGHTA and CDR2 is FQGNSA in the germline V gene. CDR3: CASSLGSQGLSYNSPLHF. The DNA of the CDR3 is TGTGCCAGCAGCTTAGGGTCGCAGGGGCTATCCTATAATTCACCCCTCCACTTT.

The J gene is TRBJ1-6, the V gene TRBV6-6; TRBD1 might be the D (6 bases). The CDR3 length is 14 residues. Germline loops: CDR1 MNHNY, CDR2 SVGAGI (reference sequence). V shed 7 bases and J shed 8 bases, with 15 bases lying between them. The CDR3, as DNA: TGTGCCAGCAATACTCAGGGGTACGATTCACCCCTCCACTTT. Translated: CASNTQGYDSPLHF.

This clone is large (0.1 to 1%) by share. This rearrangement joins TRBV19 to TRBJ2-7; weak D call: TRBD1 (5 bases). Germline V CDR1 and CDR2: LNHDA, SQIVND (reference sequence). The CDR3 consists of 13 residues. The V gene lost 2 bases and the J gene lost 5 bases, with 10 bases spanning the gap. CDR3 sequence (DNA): TGTGCCAGTAGTATACCTCCGACAGACGAGCAGTACTTC. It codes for CASSIPPTDEQYF.

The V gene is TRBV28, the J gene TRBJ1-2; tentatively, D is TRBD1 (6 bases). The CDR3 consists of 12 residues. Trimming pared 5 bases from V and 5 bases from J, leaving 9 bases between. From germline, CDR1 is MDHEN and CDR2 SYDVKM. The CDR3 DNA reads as TGTGCCAGCAGTCGGGACATTTATGGCTACACCTTC. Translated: CASSRDIYGYTF.

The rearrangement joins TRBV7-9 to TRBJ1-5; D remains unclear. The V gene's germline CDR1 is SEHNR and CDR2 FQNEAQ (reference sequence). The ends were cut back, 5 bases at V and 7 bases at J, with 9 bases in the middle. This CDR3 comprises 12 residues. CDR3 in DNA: TGTGCCAGCAGCCGAACGGGACAGCCCCAGCATTTT. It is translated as CASSRTGQPQHF.

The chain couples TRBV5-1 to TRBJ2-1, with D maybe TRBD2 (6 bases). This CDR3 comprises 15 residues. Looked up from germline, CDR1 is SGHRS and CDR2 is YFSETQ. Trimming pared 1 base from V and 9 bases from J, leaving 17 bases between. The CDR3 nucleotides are TGCGCCAGCAGCTTGTACGGGGGATTAGGGAGTGAGCAGTTCTTC. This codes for CASSLYGGLGSEQFF.

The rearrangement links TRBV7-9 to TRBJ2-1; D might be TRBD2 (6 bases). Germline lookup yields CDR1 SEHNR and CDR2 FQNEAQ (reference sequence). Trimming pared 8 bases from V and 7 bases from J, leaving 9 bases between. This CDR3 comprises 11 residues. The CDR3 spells CASGGANEQFF. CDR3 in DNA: TGTGCCAGCGGAGGGGCGAATGAGCAGTTCTTC.

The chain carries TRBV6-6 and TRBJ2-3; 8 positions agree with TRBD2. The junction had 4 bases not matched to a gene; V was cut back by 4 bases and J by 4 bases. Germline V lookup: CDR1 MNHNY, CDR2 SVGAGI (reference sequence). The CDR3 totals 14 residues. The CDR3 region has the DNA TGTGCCAGCAGTTTCGGACTAGCCCCAGATACGCAGTATTTT. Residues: CASSFGLAPDTQYF.

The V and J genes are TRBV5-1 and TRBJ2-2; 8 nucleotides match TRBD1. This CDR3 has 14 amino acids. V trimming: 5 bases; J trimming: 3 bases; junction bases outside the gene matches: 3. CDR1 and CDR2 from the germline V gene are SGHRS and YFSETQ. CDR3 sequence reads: CASRQGADTGELFF. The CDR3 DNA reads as TGCGCCAGCAGGCAGGGGGCCGACACCGGGGAGCTGTTTTTT.

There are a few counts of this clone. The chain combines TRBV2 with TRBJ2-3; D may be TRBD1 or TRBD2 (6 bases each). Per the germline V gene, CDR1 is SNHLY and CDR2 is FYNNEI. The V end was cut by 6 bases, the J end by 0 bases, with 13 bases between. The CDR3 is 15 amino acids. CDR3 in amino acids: CASRGGSLSTDTQYF. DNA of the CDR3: TGTGCCAGCAGGGGGGGCAGTCTTAGCACAGATACGCAGTATTTT.

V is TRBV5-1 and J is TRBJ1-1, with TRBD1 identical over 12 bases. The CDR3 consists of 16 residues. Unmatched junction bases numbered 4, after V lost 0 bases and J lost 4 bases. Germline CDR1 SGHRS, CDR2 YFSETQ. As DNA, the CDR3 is TGCGCCAGCAGCTTGGCGGGGACAGGGGGCGGCACTGAAGCTTTCTTT. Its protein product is CASSLAGTGGGTEAFF.

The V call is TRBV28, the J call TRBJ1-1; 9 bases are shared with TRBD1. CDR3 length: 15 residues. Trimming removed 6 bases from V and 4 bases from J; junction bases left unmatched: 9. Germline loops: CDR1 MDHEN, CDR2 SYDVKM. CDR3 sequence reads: CASSPPDRGSTEAFF. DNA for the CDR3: TGTGCCAGCAGCCCACCGGACAGGGGTAGCACTGAAGCTTTCTTT. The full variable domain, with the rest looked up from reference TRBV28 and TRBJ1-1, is DVKVTQSSRYLVKRTGEKVFLECVQDMDHENMFWYRQDPGLGLRLIYFSYDVKMKEKGDIPEGYSVSREKKERFSLILESASTNQTSMYLCASSPPDRGSTEAFFGQGTRLTVV.

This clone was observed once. This CDR3 is CASSWLETQYF. As DNA, the CDR3 is TGTGCCAGCAGTTGGCTGGAGACCCAGTACTTC. The chain couples TRBV7-2 to TRBJ2-5; no definite D call. The CDR3 spans 11 residues. V lost 6 bases and J 5 bases, leaving 7 bases between the germline ends. Germline CDR1 is SGHTA and CDR2 is FQGNSA.

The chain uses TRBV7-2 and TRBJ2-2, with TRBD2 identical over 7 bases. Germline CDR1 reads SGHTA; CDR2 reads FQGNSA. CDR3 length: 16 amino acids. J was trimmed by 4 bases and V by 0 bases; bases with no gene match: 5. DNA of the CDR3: TGTGCCAGCAGCTTAGCGGGGACTACCACCACCGGGGAGCTGTTTTTT. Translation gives CASSLAGTTTTGELFF.